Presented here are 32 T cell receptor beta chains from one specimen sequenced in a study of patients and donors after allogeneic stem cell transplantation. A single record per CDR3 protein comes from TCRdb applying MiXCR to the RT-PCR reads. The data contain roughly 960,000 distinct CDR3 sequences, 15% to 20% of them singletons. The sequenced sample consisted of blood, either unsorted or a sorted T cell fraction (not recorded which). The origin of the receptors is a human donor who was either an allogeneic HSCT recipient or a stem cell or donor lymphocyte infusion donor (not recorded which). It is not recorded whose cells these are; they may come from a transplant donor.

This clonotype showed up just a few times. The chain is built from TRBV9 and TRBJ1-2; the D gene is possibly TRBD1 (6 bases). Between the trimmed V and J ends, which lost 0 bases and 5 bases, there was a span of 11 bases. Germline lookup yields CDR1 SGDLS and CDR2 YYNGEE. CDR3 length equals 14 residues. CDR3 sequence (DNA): TGTGCCAGCAGCGTAGATAGGGGGACATATGGCTACACCTTC. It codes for CASSVDRGTYGYTF. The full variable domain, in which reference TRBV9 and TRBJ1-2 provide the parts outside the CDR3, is DSGVTQTPKHLITATGQRVTLRCSPRSGDLSVYWYQQSLDQGLQFLIQYYNGEERAKGNILERFSAQQFPDLHSELNLSSLELGDSALYFCASSVDRGTYGYTFGSGTRLTVV.

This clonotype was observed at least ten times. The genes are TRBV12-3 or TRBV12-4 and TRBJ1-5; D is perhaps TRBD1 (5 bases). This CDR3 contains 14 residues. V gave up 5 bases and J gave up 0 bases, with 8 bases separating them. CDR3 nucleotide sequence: TGTGCCAGCAGTCCGGACAATAGCAATCAGCCCCAGCATTTT. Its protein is CASSPDNSNQPQHF.

CDR3 nucleotides: TGCAGTGCCCTCGGCGGGACCCAGTACTTC. Its translation: CSALGGTQYF. V usage is TRBV20-1 and J usage is TRBJ2-5; D is unresolved. Trimming took 6 bases from V and 7 from J, leaving 9 bases between them. The CDR3 is made up of 10 amino acids. CDR1 is DFQATT and CDR2 is SNEGSKA in the germline V gene (reference sequence).

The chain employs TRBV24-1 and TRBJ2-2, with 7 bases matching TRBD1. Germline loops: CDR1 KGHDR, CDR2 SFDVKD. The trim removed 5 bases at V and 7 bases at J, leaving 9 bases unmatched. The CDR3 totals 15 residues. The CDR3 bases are TGTGCCACCAGTGGAAAGAGGGGGCAGGGCGGGGAGCTGTTTTTT. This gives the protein CATSGKRGQGGELFF.

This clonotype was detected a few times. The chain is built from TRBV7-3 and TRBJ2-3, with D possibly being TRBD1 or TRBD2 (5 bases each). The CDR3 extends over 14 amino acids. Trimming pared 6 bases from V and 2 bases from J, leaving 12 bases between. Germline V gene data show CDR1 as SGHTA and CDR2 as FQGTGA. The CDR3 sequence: CASRPGTTTDTQYF. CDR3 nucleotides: TGTGCCAGCAGACCCGGGACCACCACAGATACGCAGTATTTT.

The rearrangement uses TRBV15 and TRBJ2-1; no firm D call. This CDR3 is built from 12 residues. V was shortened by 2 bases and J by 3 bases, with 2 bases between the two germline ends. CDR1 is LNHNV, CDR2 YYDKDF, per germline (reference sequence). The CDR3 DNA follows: TGTGCCACCAGCAGACGCTACAATGAGCAGTTCTTC. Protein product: CATSRRYNEQFF.

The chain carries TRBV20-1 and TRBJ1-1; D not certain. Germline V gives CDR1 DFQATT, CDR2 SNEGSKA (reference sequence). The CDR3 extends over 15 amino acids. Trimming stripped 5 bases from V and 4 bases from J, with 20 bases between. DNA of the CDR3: TGCAGTGCTGGATATCCCGACGGGGTTGGCACTGAAGCTTTCTTT. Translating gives CSAGYPDGVGTEAFF.

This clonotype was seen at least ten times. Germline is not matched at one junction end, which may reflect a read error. The CDR3, as DNA: TGCAGTGCAAGAGGGGGCGGCTCCTATAATTCACCCCTCCACTTT. Amino acid sequence: CSARGGGSYNSPLHF. The rearrangement uses TRBV20-1 and TRBJ1-6; TRBD1 aligns across 7 bases. CDR1 is DFQATT, CDR2 SNEGSKA, per germline (reference sequence). The CDR3 extends over 15 amino acids.

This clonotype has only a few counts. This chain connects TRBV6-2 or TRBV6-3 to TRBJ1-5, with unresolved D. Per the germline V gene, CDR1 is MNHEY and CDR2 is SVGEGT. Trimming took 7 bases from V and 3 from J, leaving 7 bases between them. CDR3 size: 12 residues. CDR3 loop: CASKTSNQPQHF. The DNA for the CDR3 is TGTGCCAGCAAAACTTCCAATCAGCCCCAGCATTTT.

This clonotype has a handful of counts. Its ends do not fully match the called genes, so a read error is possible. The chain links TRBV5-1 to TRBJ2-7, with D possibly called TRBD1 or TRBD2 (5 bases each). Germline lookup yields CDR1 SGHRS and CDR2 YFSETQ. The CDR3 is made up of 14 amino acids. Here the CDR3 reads CASSPPGGGYEQYF. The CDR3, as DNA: TGTGCCAGCAGCCCCCCTGGGGGTGGGTACGAGCAGTACTTC.

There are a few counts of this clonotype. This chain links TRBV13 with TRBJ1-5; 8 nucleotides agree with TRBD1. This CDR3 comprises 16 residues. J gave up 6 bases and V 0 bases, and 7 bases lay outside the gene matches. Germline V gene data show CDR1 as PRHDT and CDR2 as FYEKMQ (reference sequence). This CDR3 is CASSLGQGAGVQPQHF. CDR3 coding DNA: TGTGCCAGCAGCTTAGGCCAGGGGGCTGGAGTTCAGCCCCAGCATTTT.

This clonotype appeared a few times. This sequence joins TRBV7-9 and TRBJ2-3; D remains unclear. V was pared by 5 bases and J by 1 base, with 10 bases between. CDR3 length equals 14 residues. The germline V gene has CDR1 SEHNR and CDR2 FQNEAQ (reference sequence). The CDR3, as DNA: TGTGCCAGCAGCACATCTTCCCGCACAGATACGCAGTATTTT. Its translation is CASSTSSRTDTQYF.

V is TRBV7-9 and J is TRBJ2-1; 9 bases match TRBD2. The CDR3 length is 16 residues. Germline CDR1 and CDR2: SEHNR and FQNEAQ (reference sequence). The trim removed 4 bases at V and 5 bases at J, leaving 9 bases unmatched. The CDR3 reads CASSSSGVRGDNEQFF. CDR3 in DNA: TGTGCCAGCAGCTCTAGCGGGGTCCGGGGGGACAATGAGCAGTTCTTC.

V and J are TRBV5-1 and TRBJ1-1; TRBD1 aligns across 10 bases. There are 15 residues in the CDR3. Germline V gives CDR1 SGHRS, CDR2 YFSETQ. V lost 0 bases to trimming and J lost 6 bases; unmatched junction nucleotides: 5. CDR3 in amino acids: CASSLVPGQGPEAFF. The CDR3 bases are TGCGCCAGCAGCTTGGTCCCGGGACAGGGGCCTGAAGCTTTCTTT.

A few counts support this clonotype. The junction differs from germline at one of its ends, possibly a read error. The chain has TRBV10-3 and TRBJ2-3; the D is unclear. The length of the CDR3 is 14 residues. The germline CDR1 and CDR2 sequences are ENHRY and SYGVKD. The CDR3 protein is CATSLGQSTDTQYF. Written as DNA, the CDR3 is TGTGCCACCAGTCTCGGGCAGAGCACAGATACGCAGTATTTT.

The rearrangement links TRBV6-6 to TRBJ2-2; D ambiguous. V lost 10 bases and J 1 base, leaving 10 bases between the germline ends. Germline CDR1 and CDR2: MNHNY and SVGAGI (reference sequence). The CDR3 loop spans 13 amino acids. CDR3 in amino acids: CATGSGNTGELFF. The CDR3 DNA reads TGTGCCACCGGATCGGGGAACACCGGGGAGCTGTTTTTT.

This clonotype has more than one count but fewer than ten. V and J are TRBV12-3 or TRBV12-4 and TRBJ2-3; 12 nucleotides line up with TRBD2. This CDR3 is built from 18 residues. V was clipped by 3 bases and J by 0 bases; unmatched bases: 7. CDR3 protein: CASSFGLAGGPSTDTQYF. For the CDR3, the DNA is TGTGCCAGCAGTTTCGGTCTAGCGGGAGGGCCGAGCACAGATACGCAGTATTTT.

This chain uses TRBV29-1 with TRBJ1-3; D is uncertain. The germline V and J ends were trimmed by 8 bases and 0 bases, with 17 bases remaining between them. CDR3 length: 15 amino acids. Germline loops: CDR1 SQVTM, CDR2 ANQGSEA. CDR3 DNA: TGCAGCCCCCCCCGAAACGCGAGCTCTGGAAACACCATATATTTT. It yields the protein CSPPRNASSGNTIYF.

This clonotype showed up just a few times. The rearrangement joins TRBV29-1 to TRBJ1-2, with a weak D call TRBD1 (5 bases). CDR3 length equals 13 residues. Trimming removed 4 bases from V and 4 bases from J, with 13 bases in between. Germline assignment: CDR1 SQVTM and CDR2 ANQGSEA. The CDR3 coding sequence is TGCAGCGTTGCGGGCAGGGTAGGCTATGGCTACACCTTC. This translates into CSVAGRVGYGYTF. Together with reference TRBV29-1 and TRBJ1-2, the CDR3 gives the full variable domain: SAVISQKPSRDICQRGTSLTIQCQVDSQVTMMFWYRQQPGQSLTLIATANQGSEATYESGFVIDKFPISRPNLTFSTLTVSNMSPEDSSIYLCSVAGRVGYGYTFGSGTRLTVV.

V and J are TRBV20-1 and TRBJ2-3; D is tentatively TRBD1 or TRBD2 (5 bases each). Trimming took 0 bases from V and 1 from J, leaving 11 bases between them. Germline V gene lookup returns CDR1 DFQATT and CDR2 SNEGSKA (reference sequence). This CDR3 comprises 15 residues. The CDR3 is CSARDIMGGTDTQYF. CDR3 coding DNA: TGCAGTGCTAGAGATATAATGGGGGGCACAGATACGCAGTATTTT.

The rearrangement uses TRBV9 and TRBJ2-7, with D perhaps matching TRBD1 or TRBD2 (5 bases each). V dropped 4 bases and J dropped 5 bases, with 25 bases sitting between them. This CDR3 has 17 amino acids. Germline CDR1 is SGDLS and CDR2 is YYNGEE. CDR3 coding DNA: TGTGCCAGCAGCACCGAAACTCAAGGGGACGGGGTGAACGAGCAGTACTTC. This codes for CASSTETQGDGVNEQYF.

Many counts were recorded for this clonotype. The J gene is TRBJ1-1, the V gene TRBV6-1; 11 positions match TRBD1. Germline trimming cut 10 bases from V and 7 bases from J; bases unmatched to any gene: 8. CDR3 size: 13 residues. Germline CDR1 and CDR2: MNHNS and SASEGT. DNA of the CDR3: TGTGCCACGCTTGCCGGGACAGGGGGTGAAGCTTTCTTT. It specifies CATLAGTGGEAFF.

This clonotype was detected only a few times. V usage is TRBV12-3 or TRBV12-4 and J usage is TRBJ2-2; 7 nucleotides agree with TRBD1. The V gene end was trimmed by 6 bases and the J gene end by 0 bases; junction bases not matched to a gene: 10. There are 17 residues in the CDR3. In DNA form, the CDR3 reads TGTGCCAGCAGCCAGACAGGGTGGGATCCGAACACCGGGGAGCTGTTTTTT. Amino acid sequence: CASSQTGWDPNTGELFF.

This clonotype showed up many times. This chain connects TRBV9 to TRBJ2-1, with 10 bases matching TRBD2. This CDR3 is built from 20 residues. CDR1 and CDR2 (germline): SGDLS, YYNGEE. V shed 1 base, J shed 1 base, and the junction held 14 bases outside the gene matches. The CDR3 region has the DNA TGTGCCAGCAGCGTACGATCCCAAACTAGCGGGGCAAAGTCCTACAATGAGCAGTTCTTC. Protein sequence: CASSVRSQTSGAKSYNEQFF.

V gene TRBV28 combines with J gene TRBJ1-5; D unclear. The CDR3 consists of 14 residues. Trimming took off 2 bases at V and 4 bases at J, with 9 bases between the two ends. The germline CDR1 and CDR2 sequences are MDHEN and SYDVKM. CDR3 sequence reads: CASSLVGQNQPQHF. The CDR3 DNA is TGTGCCAGCAGTTTAGTTGGGCAGAATCAGCCCCAGCATTTT.

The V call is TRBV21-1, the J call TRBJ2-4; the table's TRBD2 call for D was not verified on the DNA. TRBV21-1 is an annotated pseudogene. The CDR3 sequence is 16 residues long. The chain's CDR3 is CASSKDSLAAKNIQYF. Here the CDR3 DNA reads TGTGCCAGCAGCAAGGACTCACTAGCCGCCAAAAACATTCAGTACTTC.

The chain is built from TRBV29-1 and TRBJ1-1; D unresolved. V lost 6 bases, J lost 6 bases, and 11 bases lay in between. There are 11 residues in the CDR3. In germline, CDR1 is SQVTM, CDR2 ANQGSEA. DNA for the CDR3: TGCAGCGTGCCACTTCGGTCTGAAGCTTTCTTT. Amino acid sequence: CSVPLRSEAFF.

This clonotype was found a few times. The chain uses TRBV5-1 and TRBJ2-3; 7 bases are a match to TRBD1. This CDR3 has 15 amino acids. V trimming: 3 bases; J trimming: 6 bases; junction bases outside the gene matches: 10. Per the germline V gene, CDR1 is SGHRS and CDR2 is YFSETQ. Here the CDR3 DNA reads TGCGCCAGCAGCTCACCGGGACAGCGCGAGGATACGCAGTATTTT. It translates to CASSSPGQREDTQYF.

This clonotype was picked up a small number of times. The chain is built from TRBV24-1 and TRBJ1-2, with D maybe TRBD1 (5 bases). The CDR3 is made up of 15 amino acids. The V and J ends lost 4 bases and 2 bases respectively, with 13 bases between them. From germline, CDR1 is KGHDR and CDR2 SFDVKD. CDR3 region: CATSDRGSGNYGYTF. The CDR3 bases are TGTGCCACCAGTGACCGGGGGTCGGGGAACTATGGCTACACCTTC.

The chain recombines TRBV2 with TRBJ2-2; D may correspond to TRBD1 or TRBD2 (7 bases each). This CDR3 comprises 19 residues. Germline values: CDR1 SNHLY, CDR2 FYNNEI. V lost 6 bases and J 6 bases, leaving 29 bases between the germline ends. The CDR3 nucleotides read TGTGCCAGCAGAGGGAGGGACAGCAACCCCAACCGAACACCCGGGGAGCTGTTTTTT. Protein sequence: CASRGRDSNPNRTPGELFF.

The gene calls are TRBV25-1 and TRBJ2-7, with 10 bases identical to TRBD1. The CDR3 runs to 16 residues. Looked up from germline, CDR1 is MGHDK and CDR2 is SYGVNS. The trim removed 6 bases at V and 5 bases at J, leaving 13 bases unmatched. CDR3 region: CASSDTGTGVEDEQYF. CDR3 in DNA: TGTGCCAGCAGCGACACCGGGACAGGGGTAGAGGACGAGCAGTACTTC.

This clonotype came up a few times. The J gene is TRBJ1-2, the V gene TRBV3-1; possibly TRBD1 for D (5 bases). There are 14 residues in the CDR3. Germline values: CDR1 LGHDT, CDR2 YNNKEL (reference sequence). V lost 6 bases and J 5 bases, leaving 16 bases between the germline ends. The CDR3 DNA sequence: TGTGCCAGCAGTTACGGGGGTCCGCGGTATGGCTACACCTTC. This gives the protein CASSYGGPRYGYTF.